This T cell receptor (beta chain) was captured in a study of cytomegalovirus exposure and HLA in healthy donors. Findings and caveats of the study: While the bulk of TCR sequences proved rare, some public TCRs turned up in many donors. Within a later analysis, the majority of CMV-associated TCR beta chains appeared HLA-restricted. Later findings reportedly placed an Asian-associated ancestry cluster below the 666-donor mean for N-insertions.

A multiplex PCR was run with 60 Vbeta primers and 13 Jbeta primers. In the source study's methods: There were 70 million to 95 million unique TCR beta chains by a later count, and 10 million to 12 million of them were shared. Sequencing used immunoSEQ multiplex PCR; TCRdb keeps in-frame clones, though not all of them. V, J and clone size derive from that table, while D and trimming were established from the DNA sequence. The sample yields 100,000 to 120,000 clones, approximately 67% seen once. As regards this clone: As yet, its antigen is unknown.

The CDR3 sequence is 17 residues long. The V gene lost 3 bases and the J gene lost 6 bases, with 22 bases spanning the gap. The germline gives CDR1 SGHAT, CDR2 FQNNGV. Sequenced input: PBMCs. The V and J genes are TRBV11-2 and TRBJ2-3, with D possibly being TRBD2 (7 bases). This TCR derives from a man between 18 and 35 years old in good health and CMV-seropositive. The CDR3, as DNA: TGTGCCAGCAGCTTGGGGGGCGCGGGGAGGGGACGGGATACGCAGTATTTT. Amino acid sequence: CASSLGGAGRGRDTQYF.